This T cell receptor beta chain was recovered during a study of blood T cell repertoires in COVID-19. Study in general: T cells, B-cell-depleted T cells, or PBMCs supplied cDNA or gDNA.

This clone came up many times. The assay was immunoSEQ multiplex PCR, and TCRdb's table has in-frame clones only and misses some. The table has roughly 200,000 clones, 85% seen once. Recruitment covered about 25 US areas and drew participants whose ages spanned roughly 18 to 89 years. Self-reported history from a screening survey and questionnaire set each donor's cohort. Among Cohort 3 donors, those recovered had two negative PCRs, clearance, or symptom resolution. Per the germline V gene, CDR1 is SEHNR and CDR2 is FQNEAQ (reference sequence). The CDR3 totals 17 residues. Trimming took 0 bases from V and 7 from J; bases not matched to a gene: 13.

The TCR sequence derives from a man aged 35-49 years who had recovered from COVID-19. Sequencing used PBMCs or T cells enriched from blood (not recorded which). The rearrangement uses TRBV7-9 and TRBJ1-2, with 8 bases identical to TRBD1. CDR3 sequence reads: CASSLANLDRGFGGYTF. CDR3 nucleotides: TGTGCCAGCAGCTTAGCGAACTTAGACAGGGGATTTGGTGGCTACACCTTC.